The 20 T cell receptor beta chains listed next were all sequenced from one sample in a study of T cells in Graves' hyperthyroidism and ophthalmopathy. Amplified TCR beta CDR3 regions came from RNA transcripts. Primed by the HTBI set, a first-round RT-PCR was run on the TCR CDR3. TCRdb redid the calling of the multiplex PCR reads with MiXCR, one entry per CDR3 protein. The data show hundreds of thousands of distinct CDR3 sequences, over 35% seen once. Material for sequencing was blood. The receptors stem from a woman in her forties with Graves' hyperthyroidism.

This clonotype occurred many times. The chain has TRBV7-9 and TRBJ2-6, with D possibly TRBD2 on 7 matching bases. The CDR3 length is 17 residues. Trimming took off 5 bases at V and 2 bases at J, with 16 bases between the two ends. In germline, CDR1 is SEHNR, CDR2 FQNEAQ (reference sequence). The DNA of the CDR3 is TGTGCCAGCAGCCCCCGAGGGGGGAGGGCTGGGGCCAACGTCCTGACTTTC. Its translation: CASSPRGGRAGANVLTF.

This clonotype was seen at least ten times. The chain recombines TRBV7-2 with TRBJ2-2; possibly TRBD1 for D (5 bases). With 8 bases removed from V and 0 bases from J, the gap between germline ends came to 10 bases. The CDR3 runs 14 residues. Germline V gene data show CDR1 as SGHTA and CDR2 as FQGNSA. CDR3 nucleotides: TGTGCCAGCGGAATACAGGCGAACACCGGGGAGCTGTTTTTT. It encodes CASGIQANTGELFF.

On this clonotype itself: A much larger clone sits a single nucleotide away, making a read error possible. The chain carries TRBV6-1 and TRBJ1-5; no firm D call. The germline gives CDR1 MNHNS, CDR2 SASEGT. The CDR3 is 15 residues long. V lost 4 bases and J lost 0, with 10 bases in between. CDR3 loop: CASSVDGYSNQPQHF. DNA of the CDR3: TGTGCCAGCAGTGTGGACGGCTATAGCAATCAGCCCCAGCATTTT.

The V gene is TRBV29-1, the J gene TRBJ2-7; D is possibly TRBD1 (6 bases). CDR3 length: 13 amino acids. Germline CDR1 is SQVTM and CDR2 is ANQGSEA. The ends were cut back, 2 bases at V and 7 bases at J, with 15 bases in the middle. The DNA for the CDR3 is TGCAGCGTTGAACCCCAGGGGAACAATGAGCAGTACTTC. Protein sequence: CSVEPQGNNEQYF.

A few counts support this clonotype. One base away lies a much larger clone, so this may be a sequencing read error. The rearrangement joins TRBV7-9 to TRBJ1-4; a possible D gene is TRBD1 (6 bases). The V end lost 7 bases, the J end lost 6 bases, and 21 bases lay between the germline ends. The CDR3 is made up of 16 amino acids. The germline gives CDR1 SEHNR, CDR2 FQNEAQ (reference sequence). CDR3 sequence (DNA): TGTGCCAGCAATGCCACTTCCCGAGGACAGCATGAAAAACTGTTTTTT. This codes for CASNATSRGQHEKLFF.

This clonotype was counted ten times or more. The V call is TRBV25-1, the J call TRBJ1-1; 7 nucleotides agree with TRBD1. V gave up 8 bases and J gave up 4 bases; unmatched junction bases: 13. Germline V CDR1 and CDR2: MGHDK, SYGVNS. The CDR3 consists of 15 residues. The CDR3 loop is CASGGLYRGGTEAFF. The CDR3 bases are TGTGCCAGCGGAGGGCTTTACAGGGGTGGCACTGAAGCTTTCTTT.

This clonotype was seen a few times. The genes are TRBV7-9 and TRBJ2-7, with 9 bases that match TRBD1. J lost 7 bases, V lost 5 bases, and 9 bases had no gene match. Germline CDR1 is SEHNR and CDR2 is FQNEAQ (reference sequence). The CDR3 contains 14 residues. The CDR3 here is CASSRGQGVEEQYF. DNA for the CDR3: TGTGCCAGCAGCCGGGGACAGGGTGTCGAAGAGCAGTACTTC.

In its sample, this clonotype was seen many times. The chain employs TRBV20-1 and TRBJ1-5; 7 positions agree with TRBD1. Germline-derived CDR1 and CDR2 are DFQATT and SNEGSKA (reference sequence). This CDR3 contains 15 residues. V dropped 7 bases and J dropped 0; count of bases not matched to a gene: 9. The CDR3 here is CSGRQGILSNQPQHF. DNA for the CDR3: TGCAGTGGTCGACAGGGTATACTTAGCAATCAGCCCCAGCATTTT.

The V call is TRBV7-9, the J call TRBJ1-6; 7 bases are shared with TRBD1. The germline V gene has CDR1 SEHNR and CDR2 FQNEAQ (reference sequence). The V gene end was trimmed by 5 bases and the J gene end by 9 bases; junction bases not matched to a gene: 7. The CDR3 totals 14 residues. CDR3 in amino acids: CASSQGGGASPLHF. For the CDR3, the DNA is TGTGCCAGCAGCCAGGGGGGAGGGGCTTCACCCCTCCACTTT.

This clonotype was counted many times. The rearrangement uses TRBV7-8 and TRBJ2-7, with 8 bases matching TRBD2. J was trimmed by 4 bases and V by 1 base; bases with no gene match: 6. Per the germline V gene, CDR1 is SGHVS and CDR2 is FQNEAQ. The CDR3 loop spans 15 amino acids. The CDR3 region has the DNA TGTGCCAGCAGCTTAGAAGCGTCTAGCGGGTACGAGCAGTACTTC. Translation: CASSLEASSGYEQYF.

This clonotype was observed at least ten times. The CDR3 is CSVVEGARYEQYF. CDR3 DNA sequence: TGCAGCGTTGTGGAGGGAGCGAGATACGAGCAGTACTTC. The rearrangement joins TRBV29-1 to TRBJ2-7; maybe TRBD2 (6 bases). V was cut by 4 bases and J by 4 bases, with 14 bases left in between. The germline CDR1 and CDR2 sequences are SQVTM and ANQGSEA. The CDR3 runs to 13 residues.

The chain links TRBV20-1 to TRBJ2-5; 9 bases fit TRBD2. V lost 1 base, J lost 4 bases, and 7 bases stayed unmatched. The CDR3 sequence is 15 residues long. CDR1 is DFQATT and CDR2 is SNEGSKA in the germline V gene (reference sequence). The CDR3 reads CSARGLAGAGETQYF. DNA for the CDR3: TGCAGTGCTAGAGGGTTAGCGGGGGCTGGAGAGACCCAGTACTTC.

The chain uses TRBV10-3 and TRBJ1-1; 8 bases are shared with TRBD1. Germline V gene data show CDR1 as ENHRY and CDR2 as SYGVKD. CDR3 size: 12 residues. The trim removed 3 bases at V and 7 bases at J, leaving 1 base unmatched. The CDR3 nucleotides are TGTGCCATCAGTGACGGGACAGGTGAAGCTTTCTTT. Encoded protein: CAISDGTGEAFF.

Worth noting for this clonotype: One end of the junction does not line up with germline, which may come from a read error. This chain connects TRBV7-9 to TRBJ2-6, with 7 bases aligning to TRBD1. In germline, CDR1 is SEHNR, CDR2 FQNEAQ (reference sequence). CDR3 size: 12 residues. The CDR3 nucleotides read TGTGCCAGCAGCCTATTAGGGGGCACTGAAGCTTTC. Translated, it gives CASSLLGGTEAF.

This clonotype came up many times. Germline and junction disagree at one end, which may indicate a read error. This rearrangement joins TRBV7-7 to TRBJ2-6, with TRBD2 as a possible D gene (5 bases). Looked up from germline, CDR1 is SSHAT and CDR2 is FNYEAQ (reference sequence). CDR3 length: 16 residues. The CDR3 loop reads CASSSWAGSGANVLTF. The CDR3 DNA is TGTGCTAGCAGCTCTTGGGCGGGCTCTGGGGCCAACGTCCTGACTTTC.

This clonotype was found a few times. This chain uses TRBV10-3 with TRBJ1-1; D not resolved. The CDR3 sequence is 13 residues long. Germline CDR1 reads ENHRY; CDR2 reads SYGVKD. Trimming stripped 4 bases from V and 2 bases from J, with 8 bases between. CDR3 loop: CAISAPTNTEAFF. The CDR3 DNA follows: TGTGCCATCAGTGCCCCGACTAACACTGAAGCTTTCTTT.

In its sample, this clonotype was seen a few times. The V call is TRBV4-1, the J call TRBJ1-5; TRBD1 might be the D (5 bases). The CDR3 is made up of 15 amino acids. Deletions cut 4 bases from V and 4 bases from J, with 14 bases between. CDR1 is MGHRA and CDR2 is YSYEKL in the germline V gene. The CDR3 DNA reads TGCGCCAGCAGCCTCCGGGACGGGCGAAATCAGCCCCAGCATTTT. Translated: CASSLRDGRNQPQHF.

V and J are TRBV19 and TRBJ2-7; the D call may be TRBD1 or TRBD2 (5 bases each). The CDR3 runs to 18 residues. Germline CDR1 LNHDA, CDR2 SQIVND (reference sequence). Trimming took off 3 bases at V and 6 bases at J, with 27 bases between the two ends. CDR3 coding DNA: TGTGCCAGTAGTATTTCAGTAGGTAGGTTGGGAATAGGGACCGAGCAGTACTTC. Protein: CASSISVGRLGIGTEQYF. The complete variable domain, with remaining parts taken from reference TRBV19 and TRBJ2-7, reads DGGITQSPKYLFRKEGQNVTLSCEQNLNHDAMYWYRQDPGQGLRLIYYSQIVNDFQKGDIAEGYSVSREKKESFPLTVTSAQKNPTAFYLCASSISVGRLGIGTEQYFGPGTRLTVT.

This clonotype was counted ten times or more. The rearrangement joins TRBV10-1 to TRBJ1-1; maybe TRBD1 (6 bases). CDR3 length: 18 amino acids. Trimming took 3 bases from V and 0 from J, leaving 20 bases between them. CDR1 WNHNN and CDR2 SYGVQD come from the germline V gene (reference sequence). CDR3 sequence (DNA): TGCGCCAGCAGTGATCTCTGGTCCAGGGGACGAATGAACACTGAAGCTTTCTTT. Encoded protein: CASSDLWSRGRMNTEAFF.

This clonotype was observed at least ten times. The rearrangement joins TRBV19 to TRBJ1-1; D is ambiguous. Germline CDR1 reads LNHDA; CDR2 reads SQIVND (reference sequence). This CDR3 has 16 amino acids. The V end was cut by 1 base, the J end by 0 bases, with 12 bases between. The CDR3 DNA reads as TGTGCCAGTAGTATAGGAACAGATTATCTGAACACTGAAGCTTTCTTT. Its protein product is CASSIGTDYLNTEAFF.